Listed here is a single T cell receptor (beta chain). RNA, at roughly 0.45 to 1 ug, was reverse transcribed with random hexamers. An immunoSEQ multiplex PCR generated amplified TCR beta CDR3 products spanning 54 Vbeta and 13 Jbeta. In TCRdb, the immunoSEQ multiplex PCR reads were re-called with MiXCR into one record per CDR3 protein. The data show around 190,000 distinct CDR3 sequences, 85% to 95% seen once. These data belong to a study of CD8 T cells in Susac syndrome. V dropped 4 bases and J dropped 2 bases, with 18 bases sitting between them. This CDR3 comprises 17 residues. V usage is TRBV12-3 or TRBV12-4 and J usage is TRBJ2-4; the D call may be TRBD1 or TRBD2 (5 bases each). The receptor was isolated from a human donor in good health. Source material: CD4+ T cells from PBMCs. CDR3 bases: TGTGCCAGCAGTTCGAATGATGATTGGGGGACCAAAAACATTCAGTACTTC. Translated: CASSSNDDWGTKNIQYF.